Below, one T cell receptor beta chain is given with its context. Antigen specificity is unknown. The data stem from a study of T cell responses to AZD1222 COVID-19 vaccine. Regarding the study as a whole: Spike-specific TCR breadth and depth grew following two AZD1222 doses. Baseline seropositivity occurred in only a handful of AZD1222 recipients.

Method: immunoSEQ multiplex PCR; TCRdb's copy keeps in-frame clones and lacks some. The sample records around 110,000 clones, 93% being singletons. The CDR3 length is 14 residues. The germline V gene encodes CDR1 MDHEN and CDR2 SYDVKM. With 3 bases removed from V and 5 bases from J, the gap between germline ends came to 10 bases. The input for sequencing was peripheral blood, taken on day 0 of AZD1222 vaccination. This clonotype originated in an adult in good health. This chain connects TRBV28 to TRBJ2-2; TRBD1 is a possible D gene (6 bases). CDR3 sequence reads: CASSFPGETGELFF. CDR3 nucleotide sequence: TGTGCCAGCAGTTTCCCAGGGGAAACCGGGGAGCTGTTTTTT.